These 8 T cell receptor beta chains came from one sample sequenced in a study of blood T cells in healthy people across ages. A second roughly 6 to 12 cycle PCR used barcoded and J-beta primers. TCRdb re-derived calls from the 5' RACE reads in MiXCR, one entry per CDR3 protein. Found here are 650,000 to 1,000,000 distinct CDR3 sequences, about 34% of them singletons; the top ten hold under 15%. The sequenced sample consisted of blood. These receptor sequences come from a man in his late teens or twenties in good health.

This clonotype was seen more than once but under ten times. The V and J genes are TRBV25-1 and TRBJ1-6; no definite D call. Trimming took off 6 bases at V and 6 bases at J, with 6 bases between the two ends. Germline CDR1 and CDR2: MGHDK and SYGVNS. The CDR3 consists of 12 residues. The CDR3 bases are TGTGCCAGCAGGGTGGGTAATTCACCCCTCCACTTT. Its translation: CASRVGNSPLHF.

The V gene is TRBV6-2 or TRBV6-3, the J gene TRBJ2-1, with 7 bases that match TRBD1. The J call is uncertain, as TRBJ2-7 better fits the DNA end. Germline CDR1 reads MNHEY; CDR2 reads SVGEGT. The CDR3 spans 13 residues. As DNA, the CDR3 is TGTGCCAGCACTTCTGGGACAGACAATGAGCAGTACTTC. Protein product: CASTSGTDNEQYF.

V gene TRBV20-1 combines with J gene TRBJ1-5; 10 nucleotides line up with TRBD1. Germline CDR1 and CDR2: DFQATT and SNEGSKA (reference sequence). The V segment lost 6 bases and the J segment 3 bases; nucleotides outside the gene matches: 8. The CDR3 extends over 15 amino acids. This CDR3 reads CSAMRTGGYNQPQHF. The CDR3 DNA sequence: TGCAGTGCGATGAGGACAGGGGGATACAATCAGCCCCAGCATTTT.

There are a few counts of this clonotype. The chain links TRBV19 to TRBJ2-5, with D hard to call. V lost 6 bases to trimming and J lost 2 bases, with 13 bases between them. The CDR3 consists of 14 residues. The germline CDR1 and CDR2 sequences are LNHDA and SQIVND (reference sequence). CDR3 bases: TGTGCCAGTAGGGAAGAGGCAGGTCAAGAGACCCAGTACTTC. Residues: CASREEAGQETQYF. Supplemented by reference TRBV19 and TRBJ2-5, the full variable domain reads DGGITQSPKYLFRKEGQNVTLSCEQNLNHDAMYWYRQDPGQGLRLIYYSQIVNDFQKGDIAEGYSVSREKKESFPLTVTSAQKNPTAFYLCASREEAGQETQYFGPGTRLLVL.

This clonotype was detected a few times. Sequence at one end of the junction differs from germline and may be a read error. This rearrangement joins TRBV7-2 to TRBJ1-1; D gene unclear. Germline CDR1 is SGHTA and CDR2 is FQGNSA. This CDR3 has 14 amino acids. CDR3 sequence: CASNLQLSNTEAFF. CDR3 nucleotides: TGTGCCAGCAACTTACAGTTATCTAACACTGAAGCTTTCTTT.

The V call is TRBV7-2, the J call TRBJ2-1; D is unclear. V lost 5 bases and J 10 bases, leaving 12 bases between the germline ends. The CDR3 runs to 12 residues. Germline-derived CDR1 and CDR2 are SGHTA and FQGNSA. The CDR3 DNA reads TGTGCCAGCAGCAGAGCTTTTCAGGAGCAGTTCTTC. Translating gives CASSRAFQEQFF.

The chain couples TRBV7-2 to TRBJ2-7, with 9 bases matching TRBD1. The CDR3 is 14 amino acids. In germline, CDR1 is SGHTA, CDR2 FQGNSA. V lost 5 bases and J lost 4; bases outside the gene matches: 6. The CDR3 region is CASSIDRGEYEQYF. DNA for the CDR3: TGTGCCAGCAGCATCGACAGGGGGGAGTACGAGCAGTACTTC.

The V call is TRBV12-3 or TRBV12-4, the J call TRBJ2-5; D remains ambiguous. With the DNA end fitting TRBJ2-7 better, the J assignment may be wrong. The CDR3 spans 13 residues. CDR3 in DNA: TGTGCCAGCAGTGATTTTCGAGATGGCGAGCAGTACTTC. The encoded protein is CASSDFRDGEQYF.